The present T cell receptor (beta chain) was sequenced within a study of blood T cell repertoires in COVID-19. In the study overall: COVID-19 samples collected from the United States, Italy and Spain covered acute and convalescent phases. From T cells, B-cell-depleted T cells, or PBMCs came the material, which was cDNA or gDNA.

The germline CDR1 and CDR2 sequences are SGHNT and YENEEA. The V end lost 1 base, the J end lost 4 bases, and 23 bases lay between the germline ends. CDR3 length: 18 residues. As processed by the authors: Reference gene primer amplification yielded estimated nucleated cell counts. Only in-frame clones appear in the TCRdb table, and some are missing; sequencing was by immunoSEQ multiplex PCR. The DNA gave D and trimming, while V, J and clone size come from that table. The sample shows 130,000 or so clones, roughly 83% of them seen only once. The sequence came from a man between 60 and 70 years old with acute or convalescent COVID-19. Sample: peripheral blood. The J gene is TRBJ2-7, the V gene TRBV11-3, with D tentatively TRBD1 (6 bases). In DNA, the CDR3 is TGTGCCAGCAGCTTAGCGGTGGGGATGTACAGGGTCGGGTACGAGCAGTACTTC. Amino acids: CASSLAVGMYRVGYEQYF.